This entry lists 23 T cell receptor beta chains sequenced from one sample in a study of CD8 T cells in Susac syndrome (dated by TCRdb to between 2017 and 2020). Library prep was done by the immunoSEQ multiplex PCR assay. RNA was extracted with the RNeasy kit and 0.5 to 1 ug was reverse transcribed using random hexamers. The public reads were quality trimmed at Q25 with fastp and then assembled into clones with MiXCR by TCRdb, keeping productive beta chains. Rows with one shared CDR3 protein collapse into an entry with the most common genes and DNA. The sample data list about 150,000 distinct CDR3 sequences, and approximately 95% of these were observed just once. The top ten clones comprise 0.16% of the sample. Sequences were obtained from CD4+ T cells from PBMCs. Receptors were obtained from a human donor with Susac syndrome.

The chain couples TRBV21-1 to TRBJ2-1. TRBV21-1 is termed a pseudogene. The CDR3 is 14 amino acids. DNA of the CDR3: TGTGCCAGCAGCAAAGTCCGGTCCTACAATGAGCAGTTCTTC. Translated, it gives CASSKVRSYNEQFF.

The V and J genes are TRBV5-4 and TRBJ2-5; TRBD1 is a possible D gene (5 bases). The CDR3 has 15 residues. Between the trimmed V and J ends, which lost 3 bases and 5 bases, there was a span of 17 bases. Germline V gene lookup returns CDR1 SGHNT and CDR2 YYREEE (reference sequence). The CDR3 sequence: CASSSDPQGGETQYF. The CDR3 coding sequence is TGTGCCAGCAGCTCCGACCCGCAGGGTGGGGAGACCCAGTACTTC.

The chain employs TRBV20-1 and TRBJ1-2, with D unclear. This CDR3 comprises 18 residues. The germline V and J ends were trimmed by 2 bases and 1 base, with 23 bases remaining between them. Germline CDR1 and CDR2: DFQATT and SNEGSKA (reference sequence). The CDR3 nucleotides are TGCAGTGCTAGAAGGTTTTCCACCGGGGAGCCCTTTAACTATGGCTACACCTTC. Translating gives CSARRFSTGEPFNYGYTF.

This chain connects TRBV20-1 to TRBJ2-2; 8 bases are shared with TRBD1. CDR1 is DFQATT and CDR2 is SNEGSKA in the germline V gene (reference sequence). The ends lost 3 bases at V and 5 bases at J; junction bases unmatched: 8. This CDR3 is 15 amino acids long. CDR3 sequence reads: CSASGQGAGTGELFF. The CDR3 DNA reads as TGCAGTGCTAGTGGCCAGGGGGCCGGGACCGGGGAGCTGTTTTTT.

The chain joins TRBV28 to TRBJ1-5; TRBD1 aligns across 7 bases. V lost 4 bases and J lost 2; bases outside the gene matches: 5. The CDR3 is made up of 15 amino acids. Germline lookup yields CDR1 MDHEN and CDR2 SYDVKM. The CDR3 DNA reads TGTGCCAGCAGTTACAGACAGGGACGCAATCAGCCCCAGCATTTT. It specifies CASSYRQGRNQPQHF.

The CDR3 DNA reads as TGTGCCAGCAGCGTAGTAGCCCTTGGCGGGGAGCTGTTTTTT. Protein sequence: CASSVVALGGELFF. This rearrangement joins TRBV9 to TRBJ2-2; D is unresolved. From germline, CDR1 is SGDLS and CDR2 YYNGEE. The CDR3 totals 14 residues. Trimming took off 0 bases at V and 7 bases at J, with 10 bases between the two ends.

The rearrangement uses TRBV7-6 and TRBJ1-1; D is unresolved. The CDR3 loop spans 15 amino acids. V lost 3 bases, J lost 1 base, and 12 bases lay in between. Germline V gives CDR1 SGHVS, CDR2 FNYEAQ. CDR3 protein: CASSLWAGTNTEAFF. CDR3 sequence (DNA): TGTGCCAGCAGCTTGTGGGCAGGTACGAACACTGAAGCTTTCTTT.

The CDR3 DNA sequence: TGCAGCGTTGATAACTATAACACCGGGGAGCTGTTTTTT. This translates into CSVDNYNTGELFF. The rearrangement joins TRBV29-1 to TRBJ2-2; no clear D gene. V gave up 3 bases and J gave up 2 bases, with 7 bases separating them. The V gene's germline CDR1 is SQVTM and CDR2 ANQGSEA. The CDR3 loop spans 13 amino acids.

This clonotype showed up just once. The J gene is TRBJ2-1, the V gene TRBV14, with 12 positions matching TRBD2. The CDR3 contains 16 residues. J lost 9 bases, V lost 2 bases, and 8 bases had no gene match. Germline V gene sequence: CDR1 SGHDN, CDR2 FVKESK. The DNA for the CDR3 is TGTGCCAGCAGCCAAAGATCTAGCGGGGGGGCAAGTGAGCAGTTCTTC. It translates to CASSQRSSGGASEQFF.

The chain couples TRBV24-1 to TRBJ2-5; 9 positions agree with TRBD2. The CDR3 consists of 15 residues. V was clipped by 7 bases and J by 2 bases; unmatched bases: 7. CDR1 KGHDR and CDR2 SFDVKD come from the germline V gene. DNA for the CDR3: TGTGCCACCAGCCGGGGAGCGGGGGGACAAGAGACCCAGTACTTC. This encodes CATSRGAGGQETQYF.

This chain links TRBV12-5 with TRBJ1-2; weak D call: TRBD1 (6 bases). CDR3 length equals 13 residues. The germline gives CDR1 LGHNT, CDR2 FRNRAP. The V end lost 5 bases, the J end lost 3 bases, and 10 bases lay between the germline ends. As DNA, the CDR3 is TGTGCTAGTGGTCAGGGACACCACTATGGCTACACCTTC. This sequence encodes CASGQGHHYGYTF.

The chain carries TRBV20-1 and TRBJ1-1; D ambiguous. This CDR3 region has 10 residues. Germline lookup yields CDR1 DFQATT and CDR2 SNEGSKA (reference sequence). Trimming shortened V by 1 base and J by 7 bases, and 4 bases separated the two germline ends. The CDR3 DNA reads TGCAGTGCTAGAGGCAATGAAGCTTTCTTT. Its translation: CSARGNEAFF.

This chain connects TRBV5-4 to TRBJ2-3; 15 bases line up with TRBD2. Germline values: CDR1 SGHNT, CDR2 YYREEE (reference sequence). J lost 3 bases, V lost 2 bases, and 4 bases had no gene match. This CDR3 comprises 17 residues. The DNA of the CDR3 is TGTGCCAGCAGCTTAAAGGGACTAGCGGGGGGAACAGATACGCAGTATTTT. The encoded protein is CASSLKGLAGGTDTQYF.

V is TRBV4-2 and J is TRBJ1-5; 9 nucleotides agree with TRBD1. CDR1 and CDR2 (germline): LGHNA, YNFKEQ. V gave up 1 base and J gave up 5 bases; unmatched junction bases: 3. This CDR3 region has 15 residues. The CDR3 DNA follows: TGTGCCAGCAGCCAAGGACAGGGGGGCTATCAGCCCCAGCATTTT. Amino acids: CASSQGQGGYQPQHF.

V and J are TRBV7-2 and TRBJ2-7; D not resolved. There are 16 residues in the CDR3. Trimming left V 3 bases short and J 0 bases short, with 15 bases between. Germline-derived CDR1 and CDR2 are SGHTA and FQGNSA. In DNA form, the CDR3 reads TGTGCCAGCAGCTTCGCGACACAGACGCCCTCCTACGAGCAGTACTTC. This codes for CASSFATQTPSYEQYF.

The gene calls are TRBV7-9 and TRBJ1-5; D is ambiguous. The CDR3 sequence is 13 residues long. V was pared by 6 bases and J by 0 bases, with 6 bases between. Germline values: CDR1 SEHNR, CDR2 FQNEAQ (reference sequence). CDR3 DNA: TGTGCCAGCAGTCGCCTTAGCAATCAGCCCCAGCATTTT. It encodes CASSRLSNQPQHF.

The chain joins TRBV6-6 to TRBJ1-6; 7 bases match TRBD1. V lost 4 bases and J lost 6; bases outside the gene matches: 3. The V gene's germline CDR1 is MNHNY and CDR2 SVGAGI (reference sequence). The CDR3 contains 14 residues. The CDR3 region has the DNA TGTGCCAGCAGTTCCGGGACAGCTAATTCACCCCTCCACTTT. Its protein is CASSSGTANSPLHF.

The rearrangement links TRBV18 to TRBJ1-4, with unresolved D. Trimming removed 5 bases from V and 1 base from J, with 5 bases in between. In germline, CDR1 is KGHSH, CDR2 LQKENI. This CDR3 is built from 13 residues. The CDR3 DNA follows: TGTGCCAGCTCAGGGGTAACTAATGAAAAACTGTTTTTT. As protein: CASSGVTNEKLFF.

The rearrangement uses TRBV18 and TRBJ1-5; D is unresolved. Per germline, CDR1 KGHSH and CDR2 LQKENI. The CDR3 length is 17 residues. Trimming took 3 bases from V and 5 from J, leaving 20 bases between them. As DNA, the CDR3 is TGTGCCAGCTCACCCGTACTTTCAAGTGTTCTTTATCAGCCCCAGCATTTT. Its translation: CASSPVLSSVLYQPQHF.

The gene calls are TRBV29-1 and TRBJ1-2; D is ambiguous. The germline V and J ends were trimmed by 7 bases and 1 base, with 13 bases remaining between them. Germline-derived CDR1 and CDR2 are SQVTM and ANQGSEA. The CDR3 has 13 residues. The chain's CDR3 is CSASALDNYGYTF. The CDR3 DNA sequence: TGCAGCGCCTCGGCCCTAGATAACTATGGCTACACCTTC.

The chain joins TRBV29-1 to TRBJ2-3, with TRBD1 matching 8 bases. CDR1 is SQVTM and CDR2 is ANQGSEA in the germline V gene. The V segment lost 6 bases and the J segment 1 base; nucleotides outside the gene matches: 6. The CDR3 spans 14 residues. The CDR3 coding sequence is TGCAGCGTCGAACAGGGGGATGGCACAGATACGCAGTATTTT. It codes for CSVEQGDGTDTQYF.

The rearrangement uses TRBV15 and TRBJ2-3, with unresolved D. CDR1 and CDR2 (germline): LNHNV, YYDKDF (reference sequence). V shed 1 base and J shed 0 bases, with 5 bases lying between them. This CDR3 is built from 14 residues. The DNA for the CDR3 is TGTGCCACCAGCAGAGCGGGCAGCACAGATACGCAGTATTTT. Translation: CATSRAGSTDTQYF.

The table lists this clonotype with a few counts. CDR3 in amino acids: CASSVATLETQYF. The CDR3 nucleotides read TGTGCCAGCAGCGTAGCTACCTTGGAGACCCAGTACTTC. The chain carries TRBV9 and TRBJ2-5, with unresolved D. The ends were cut back, 0 bases at V and 5 bases at J, with 8 bases in the middle. Germline CDR1 is SGDLS and CDR2 is YYNGEE. The CDR3 is made up of 13 amino acids.